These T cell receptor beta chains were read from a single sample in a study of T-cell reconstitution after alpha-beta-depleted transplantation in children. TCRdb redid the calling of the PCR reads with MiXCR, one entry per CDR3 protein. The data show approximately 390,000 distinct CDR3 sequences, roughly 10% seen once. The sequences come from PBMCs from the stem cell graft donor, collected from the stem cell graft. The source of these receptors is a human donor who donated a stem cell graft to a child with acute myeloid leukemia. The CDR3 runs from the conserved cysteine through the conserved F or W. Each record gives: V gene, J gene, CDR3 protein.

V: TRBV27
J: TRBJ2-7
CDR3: CASSHRRDRVIYEQYF

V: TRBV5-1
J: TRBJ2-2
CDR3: CATNEGQVNTGELFF

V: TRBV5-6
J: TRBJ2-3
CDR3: CASSLGPPGGDTQYF

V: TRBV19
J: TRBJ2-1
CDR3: CASSMLEGTGRVHEQFF

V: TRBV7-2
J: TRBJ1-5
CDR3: CASSPRQGRDQPQHF

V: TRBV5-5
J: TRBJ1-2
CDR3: CASSLAGGSNYGYTF

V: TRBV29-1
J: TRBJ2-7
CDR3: CSVEDLGAQYF

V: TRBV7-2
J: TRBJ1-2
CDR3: CASSLNGGGPRYGYTF

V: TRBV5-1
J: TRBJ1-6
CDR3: CASSLRGNSPLHF

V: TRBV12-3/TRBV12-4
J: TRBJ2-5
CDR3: CASSLGGSGGPQETQYF

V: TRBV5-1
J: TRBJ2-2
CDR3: CASSTSLATNTGELFF

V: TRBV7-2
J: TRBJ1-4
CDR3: CASSSGPNEKLFF

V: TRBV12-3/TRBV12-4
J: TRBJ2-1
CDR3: CASRSGRWNEQFF

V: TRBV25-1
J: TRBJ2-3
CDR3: CASSGYTDTQYF

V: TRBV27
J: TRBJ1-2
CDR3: CASSLGTGTGYGYTF

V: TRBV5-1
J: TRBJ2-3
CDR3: CASSLVQQTDTQYF

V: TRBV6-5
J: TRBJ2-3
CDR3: CASSYRFGAGDTQYF

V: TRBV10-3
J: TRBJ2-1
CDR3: CAISSGTPYNEQFF

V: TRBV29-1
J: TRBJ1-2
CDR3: CSVIDRGHSDYGYTF

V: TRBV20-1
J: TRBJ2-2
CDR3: CSAGTGVNGELFF

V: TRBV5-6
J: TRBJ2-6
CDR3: CASSREGATGANVLTF

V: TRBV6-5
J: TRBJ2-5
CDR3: CASSWRRTNRKGIQETQYF

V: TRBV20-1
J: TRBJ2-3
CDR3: CSARDRGSTDTQYF

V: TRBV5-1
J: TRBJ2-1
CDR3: CASSATLSGINNEQFF

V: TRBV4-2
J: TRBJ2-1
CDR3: CASGLGTRGSYNEQFF

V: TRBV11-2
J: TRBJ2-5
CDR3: CASRGGSGGQETQYF